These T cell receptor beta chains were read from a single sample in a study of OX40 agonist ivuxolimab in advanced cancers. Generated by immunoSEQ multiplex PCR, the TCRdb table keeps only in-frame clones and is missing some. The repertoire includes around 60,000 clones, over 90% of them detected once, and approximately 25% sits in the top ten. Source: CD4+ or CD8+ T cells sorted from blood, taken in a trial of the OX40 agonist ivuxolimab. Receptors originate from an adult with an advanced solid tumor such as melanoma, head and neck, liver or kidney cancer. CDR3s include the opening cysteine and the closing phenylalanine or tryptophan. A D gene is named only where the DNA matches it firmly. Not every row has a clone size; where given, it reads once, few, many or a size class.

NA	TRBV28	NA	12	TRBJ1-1	TGTGCCAGCAGGTGGGGGGATACTGAAGCTTTCTTT	CASRWGDTEAFF
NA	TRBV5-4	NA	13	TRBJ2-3	TGTGCCAGCAGCTTGGAGGAGACAGATACGCAGTATTTT	CASSLEETDTQYF
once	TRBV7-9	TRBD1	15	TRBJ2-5	TGTGCCAGCAGCTCCCTCGGGACAGGGGCCGAGGCCCAGTACTTC	CASSSLGTGAEAQYF
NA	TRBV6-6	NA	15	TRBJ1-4	TGTGCCAGCAGTTACTCGCCAGGACGAGGTGAAAAACTGTTTTTT	CASSYSPGRGEKLFF
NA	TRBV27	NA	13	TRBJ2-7	TGTGCCAGCAGTTTGGGGGCCTCCTACGAGCAGTACTTC	CASSLGASYEQYF
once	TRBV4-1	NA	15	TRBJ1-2	TGCGCCAGCAGCCAAGTTGCCAGGAAATTGGACGGCTACACCTTC	CASSQVARKLDGYTF
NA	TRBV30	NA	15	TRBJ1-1	TGTGCCTGGAGTCCCGTTAGGGCAGGGAACACTGAAGCTTTCTTT	CAWSPVRAGNTEAFF
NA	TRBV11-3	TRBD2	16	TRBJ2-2	TGTGCCAGCACCCTCCGAGGGGCTAGCGGGAATGGGGAGCTGTTTTTT	CASTLRGASGNGELFF
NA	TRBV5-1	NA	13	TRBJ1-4	TGCGCCAGCAGCTTGAATGGGGGAGAAAAACTGTTTTTT	CASSLNGGEKLFF
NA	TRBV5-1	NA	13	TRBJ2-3	TGCGCCAGCAGCCGAAAAAGCACAGATACGCAGTATTTT	CASSRKSTDTQYF
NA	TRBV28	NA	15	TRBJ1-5	TGTGCCAGCAGTTTTGGAGGGTTGACTCGTCGGCCCCAGCATTTT	CASSFGGLTRRPQHF
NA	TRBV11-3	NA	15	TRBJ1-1	TGTGCCAGCAGCTGGGGGACGGTACAGAACACTGAAGCTTTCTTT	CASSWGTVQNTEAFF
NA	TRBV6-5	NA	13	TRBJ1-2	TGTGCCAGCAGTTACTCGTACCATCATGGCTACACCTTC	CASSYSYHHGYTF
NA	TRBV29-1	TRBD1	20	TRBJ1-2	TGCAGCGTTAACCAACTCGAATTCCGGGACAGGGGGCTGGCTAACTATGGCTACACCTTC	CSVNQLEFRDRGLANYGYTF
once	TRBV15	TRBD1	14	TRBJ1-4	TGTGCCACCAGCACGGGGGACAGCGATGAAAAACTGTTTTTT	CATSTGDSDEKLFF
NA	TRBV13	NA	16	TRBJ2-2	TGTGCCAGCAGCGCAGCCCCCCCCTTCCCGGGAGGGGAGCTGTTTTTT	CASSAAPPFPGGELFF
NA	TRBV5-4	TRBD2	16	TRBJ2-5	TGTGCCAGCAGTAGGTTGCTAGCGGAGAGGAGAGAGACCCAGTACTTC	CASSRLLAERRETQYF
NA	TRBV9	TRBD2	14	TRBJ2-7	TGTGCCAGTCCACCAAGCGGGAGGGCCCACGAGCAGTACTTC	CASPPSGRAHEQYF
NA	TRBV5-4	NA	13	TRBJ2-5	TGTGCCAGCAGGCGGGGATACGAAGAGACCCAGTACTTC	CASRRGYEETQYF
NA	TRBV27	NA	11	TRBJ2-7	TGTGCCAGCGGGTTGGCCTACGAGCAGTACTTC	CASGLAYEQYF
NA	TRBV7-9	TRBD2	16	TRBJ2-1	TGTGCCAGCAGTCCCGGGACTAGCGACTCCTACAATGAGCAGTTCTTC	CASSPGTSDSYNEQFF
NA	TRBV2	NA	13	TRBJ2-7	TGTGCCAGCAGTGCGGAGGGACCCTACGAGCAGTACTTC	CASSAEGPYEQYF
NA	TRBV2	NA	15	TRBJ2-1	TGTGCCAGCAGTGAATCCAGGGGCGCGGAGAATGAGCAGTTCTTC	CASSESRGAENEQFF
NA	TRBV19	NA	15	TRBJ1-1	TGTGCCAGTAGGGATATGATGGGCCTGAACACTGAAGCTTTCTTT	CASRDMMGLNTEAFF
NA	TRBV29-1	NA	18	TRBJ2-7	TGCAGCGCCTACCGAGGGGACAAGGAGCGCCAATTCTCCTACGAGCAGTACTTC	CSAYRGDKERQFSYEQYF
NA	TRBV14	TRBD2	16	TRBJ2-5	TGTGCCAGCAGCCAAGGACTAGCAGCGTACCAAGAGACCCAGTACTTC	CASSQGLAAYQETQYF
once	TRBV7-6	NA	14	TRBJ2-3	TGTGCCAGCAGCTTAGCCCCAAGCACAGATACGCAGTATTTT	CASSLAPSTDTQYF
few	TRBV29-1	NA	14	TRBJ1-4	TGCAGCGTCGTAACACCGGCTTATAATGAAAAACTGTTTTTT	CSVVTPAYNEKLFF
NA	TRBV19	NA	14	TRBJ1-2	TGTGCCAGTAGTATAACCGGGGTCATACTTGGCTACACCTTC	CASSITGVILGYTF
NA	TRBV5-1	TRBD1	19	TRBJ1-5	TGCGCCAGCAGCTTGGCGGAAACCGGGTGGGACAGTAGCAATCAGCCCCAGCATTTT	CASSLAETGWDSSNQPQHF
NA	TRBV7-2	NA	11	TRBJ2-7	TGTGCCAGCACCCTCGGCAACGAGCAGTACTTC	CASTLGNEQYF
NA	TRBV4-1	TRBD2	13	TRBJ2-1	TGCGCCAGCAGCATAGCGGGAGCCTATGAGCAGTTCTTC	CASSIAGAYEQFF
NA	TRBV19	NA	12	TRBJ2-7	TGTGCCAGTAGCGGAGGGAACTACGAGCAGTACTTC	CASSGGNYEQYF
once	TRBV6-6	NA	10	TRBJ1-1	TGTGCCACCACAGGAATTGAAGCTTTCTTT	CATTGIEAFF
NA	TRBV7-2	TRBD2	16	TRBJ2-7	TGTGCCAGCAGCCCTCCCGGGACTAGCAGAGTTAACGAGCAGTACTTC	CASSPPGTSRVNEQYF
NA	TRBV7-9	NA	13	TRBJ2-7	TGTGCCAGCAGCTTACTTGGGGGCGCGGAGCAGTACTTC	CASSLLGGAEQYF
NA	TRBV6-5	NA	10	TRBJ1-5	TGTGCCAGCAGTTTTGGGGCCCAGCATTTT	CASSFGAQHF
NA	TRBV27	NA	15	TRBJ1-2	TGTGCCAGCAGTCCGATAAAGGGACCTCTCCAGGGCTACACCTTC	CASSPIKGPLQGYTF
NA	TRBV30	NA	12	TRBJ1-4	TGTGCCTGGGGGGAGGGCGGAGAAAAACTGTTTTTT	CAWGEGGEKLFF
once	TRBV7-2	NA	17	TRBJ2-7	TGTGCCAGCAGCTTAGGAGTAGGGAAGGCTCTCTCCTACGAGCAGTACTTC	CASSLGVGKALSYEQYF
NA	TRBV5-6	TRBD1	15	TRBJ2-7	TGTGCCAGCAGCTTGACGGGACAGGGGTTCGACGAGCAGTACTTC	CASSLTGQGFDEQYF
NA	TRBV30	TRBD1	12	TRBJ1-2	TGTGCCTGCCCGGACAGGGGACATGGCTACACCTTC	CACPDRGHGYTF
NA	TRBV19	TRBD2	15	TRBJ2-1	TGTGCCAGTAGACTTACTAGCGGGACCTACAATGAGCAGTTCTTC	CASRLTSGTYNEQFF
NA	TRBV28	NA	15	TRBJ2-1	TGTGCCAGCGTCCCTGGGGGAAGCTCCTACAATGAGCAGTTCTTC	CASVPGGSSYNEQFF